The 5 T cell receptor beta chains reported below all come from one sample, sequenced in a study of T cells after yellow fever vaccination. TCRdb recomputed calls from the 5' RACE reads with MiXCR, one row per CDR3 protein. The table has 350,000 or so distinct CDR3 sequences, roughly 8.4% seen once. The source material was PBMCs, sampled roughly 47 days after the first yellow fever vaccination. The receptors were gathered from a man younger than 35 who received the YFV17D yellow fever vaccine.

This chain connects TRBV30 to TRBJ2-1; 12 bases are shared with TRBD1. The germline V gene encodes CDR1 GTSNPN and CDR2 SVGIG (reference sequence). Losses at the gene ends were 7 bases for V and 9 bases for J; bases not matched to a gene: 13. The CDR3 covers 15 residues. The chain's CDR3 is CASEQGTGGLGEQFF. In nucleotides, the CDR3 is TGTGCCTCAGAGCAGGGGACAGGGGGCTTAGGTGAGCAGTTCTTC.

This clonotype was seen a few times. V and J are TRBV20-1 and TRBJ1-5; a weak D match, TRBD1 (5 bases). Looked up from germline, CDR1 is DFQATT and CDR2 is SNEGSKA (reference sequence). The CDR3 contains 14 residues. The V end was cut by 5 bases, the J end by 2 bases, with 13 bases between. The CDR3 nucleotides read TGCAGTGCTCAGTTCCGAGGGGGCAATCAGCCCCAGCATTTT. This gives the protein CSAQFRGGNQPQHF.

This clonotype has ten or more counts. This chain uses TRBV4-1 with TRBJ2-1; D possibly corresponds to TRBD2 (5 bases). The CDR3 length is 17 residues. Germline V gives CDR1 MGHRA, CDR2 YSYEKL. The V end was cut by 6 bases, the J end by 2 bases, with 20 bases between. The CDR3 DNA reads TGCGCCAGCAGGAAAATCTTGGACTCAAATCCCTACAATGAGCAGTTCTTC. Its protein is CASRKILDSNPYNEQFF.

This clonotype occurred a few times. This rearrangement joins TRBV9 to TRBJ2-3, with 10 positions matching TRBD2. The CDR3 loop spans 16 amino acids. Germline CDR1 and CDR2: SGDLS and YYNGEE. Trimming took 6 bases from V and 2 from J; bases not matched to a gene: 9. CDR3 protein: CASNRIAGGSTDTQYF. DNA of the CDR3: TGTGCCAGCAACAGAATAGCGGGGGGATCCACAGATACGCAGTATTTT.

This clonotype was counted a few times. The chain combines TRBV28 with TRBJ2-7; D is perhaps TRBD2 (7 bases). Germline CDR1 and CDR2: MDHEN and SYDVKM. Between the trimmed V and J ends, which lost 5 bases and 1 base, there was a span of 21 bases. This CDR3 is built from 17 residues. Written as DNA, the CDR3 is TGTGCCAGCAGTCCGCCGGGGGGCGACGGAGATTCCTACGAGCAGTACGTC. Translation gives CASSPPGGDGDSYEQYV.